What follows describes a single TCR beta chain. The antigen is unknown. These data originate in a study of T cells expressing NK-cell markers. Whole-study context: CD3+CD56+NKG2C+, CD3+CD56+NKG2C- and CD3+CD56-NKG2C+ T cells, once sorted, supplied the TCR beta repertoires. Most of the eight sequenced donors were HCMV-seropositive; one was seronegative. Study conclusions and caveats: The study found these clonotypes also leading the CD3+CD56-NKG2C+ fraction in a handful of donors. The contribution of dominant NKG2C+ clonotypes to CD8+ T cells in a handful of donors was roughly 1.0-7.5%.

TCRdb reworked the 5' RACE reads into one entry per CDR3 protein, no DNA. Its table records about 380,000 distinct CDR3 sequences. CDR1 is SGHTA and CDR2 is FQGTGA in the germline V gene. The CDR3 totals 14 residues. Sequences were obtained from blood T cells: a sorted CD56 or NKG2C T cell subset, CD4+ or CD8+ T cells, or bulk PBMC T cells (not recorded which). The chain uses TRBV7-3 and TRBJ2-1; TCRdb gives TRBD1 as the D gene, but with no DNA this cannot be confirmed. The TCR originated in a man aged 18 to 70 in good health. The CDR3 is CASSFGGAENEQFF. The full variable domain, completed using reference TRBV7-3 and TRBJ2-1, is GAGVSQTPSNKVTEKGKYVELRCDPISGHTALYWYRQSLGQGPEFLIYFQGTGAADDSGLPNDRFFAVRPEGSVSTLKIQRTERGDSAVYLCASSFGGAENEQFFGPGTRLTVL.